This is a list of T cell receptor beta chains from one sample in a study of blood T cell repertoires in COVID-19. Using immunoSEQ multiplex PCR, the repertoire was profiled, and TCRdb retains in-frame clones only, with some absent. The table has about 30,000 clones, under 85% seen once. Sequencing was carried out using peripheral blood. These receptors came from a woman between 70 and 85 years old with active or convalescent COVID-19. The CDR3 runs from the conserved cysteine through the conserved F or W. Each record gives: J gene, clone size, V gene, CDR3 length, D gene, CDR3 protein, CDR3 DNA. D genes are given only for firm matches. The size of a clone is reported for some rows only, either as once, few or many, or as a class for expanded clones.

TRBJ2-1	NA	TRBV27	14	NA	CASSFGTSYNEQFF	TGTGCCAGCAGTTTCGGGACAAGTTACAATGAGCAGTTCTTC
TRBJ2-1	NA	TRBV19	16	TRBD2	CASSIAGGTKDNEQFF	TGTGCCAGTAGTATCGCTGGGGGGACTAAAGACAATGAGCAGTTCTTC
TRBJ1-2	NA	TRBV5-4	15	TRBD1	CASSSGQLKNYGYTF	TGTGCCAGCAGCTCGGGACAGCTAAAGAACTATGGCTACACCTTC
TRBJ1-6	once	TRBV7-9	12	NA	CASSLGQAPLHF	TGTGCCAGCAGCTTAGGACAGGCACCCCTCCACTTT
TRBJ1-1	NA	TRBV30	14	NA	CAWSVLNGRAEAFF	TGTGCCTGGAGTGTACTGAACGGGCGGGCTGAAGCTTTCTTT
TRBJ1-5	NA	TRBV28	13	NA	CASKAGVAQPQHF	TGTGCCAGCAAGGCAGGGGTTGCTCAGCCCCAGCATTTT
TRBJ2-1	NA	TRBV24-1	16	NA	CATSDFTGSGYNEQFF	TGTGCCACCAGTGATTTCACAGGGAGTGGGTACAATGAGCAGTTCTTC
TRBJ1-5	NA	TRBV27	13	NA	CAVGTPSNQPQHF	TGTGCCGTCGGGACTCCCTCCAATCAGCCCCAGCATTTT
TRBJ2-1	NA	TRBV5-1	15	TRBD2	CASSSSGGPSDEQFF	TGCGCCAGCAGCTCTAGCGGGGGACCTTCGGATGAGCAGTTCTTC
TRBJ2-1	NA	TRBV7-9	14	NA	CASSRLESYNEQFF	TGTGCCAGCAGCCGGCTAGAGTCCTACAATGAGCAGTTCTTC
TRBJ2-7	NA	TRBV6-5	14	TRBD1	CASSYMDRGDEQYF	TGTGCCAGCAGTTATATGGACAGGGGCGACGAGCAGTACTTC
TRBJ2-3	NA	TRBV28	13	NA	CASSQGGKDTQYF	TGTGCCAGCTCTCAGGGTGGGAAAGATACGCAGTATTTT
TRBJ1-5	NA	TRBV7-2	15	NA	CASSFRRGAGQPQHF	TGTGCCAGCAGCTTTCGAAGGGGCGCGGGGCAGCCCCAGCATTTT
TRBJ1-3	NA	TRBV29-1	12	TRBD1	CSVRTGGDTIYF	TGCAGCGTTCGGACAGGCGGGGACACCATATATTTT
TRBJ2-5	NA	TRBV24-1	13	NA	CATSKGGQETQYF	TGTGCCACCAGTAAGGGGGGGCAAGAGACCCAGTACTTC
TRBJ1-1	NA	TRBV30	17	NA	CAWSGDLGPGLNTEAFF	TGTGCCTGGAGTGGAGATCTTGGTCCAGGGCTGAACACTGAAGCTTTCTTT
TRBJ1-2	once	TRBV28	16	TRBD1	CASSLIQGASNYGYTF	TGTGCCAGCAGTTTAATCCAGGGGGCCTCTAACTATGGCTACACCTTC